The 20 T cell receptor beta chains given below trace back to one sample, sequenced in a study of breast tumors, draining lymph nodes, adjacent tissues. TCRdb processed the multiplex PCR reads anew with MiXCR; each CDR3 protein has one entry. The top ten hold 8.1% of the sample, which has about 89,000 distinct CDR3 sequences, roughly 29% seen once. Samples came from axillary lymph nodes draining the breast cancer. The source material was axillary lymph node tissue. The receptors were gathered from a female donor with breast cancer. Some clones in this sample may be carry-over from other donors' samples.

Comment on this clonotype: The junction departs from germline at one end; a sequencing error may be responsible. The gene calls are TRBV19 and TRBJ1-2; 8 bases match TRBD1. This CDR3 is 14 amino acids long. Per the germline V gene, CDR1 is LNHDA and CDR2 is SQIVND (reference sequence). CDR3 in amino acids: CASKKTGDNYGHTF. The DNA for the CDR3 is TGTGCCAGTAAGAAGACAGGGGACAACTATGGCCACACCTTC.

This clonotype has a count of ten or more. The genes are TRBV7-2 and TRBJ2-3; 7 positions match TRBD2. With V trimmed by 10 bases and J by 1 base, 2 bases remained unmatched. The CDR3 is 12 residues long. Germline assignment: CDR1 SGHTA and CDR2 FQGNSA. The DNA of the CDR3 is TGTGCCATTAGCGGGCGCACAGATACGCAGTATTTT. Translated, it gives CAISGRTDTQYF.

The J gene is TRBJ2-5, the V gene TRBV5-1, with a possible D match to TRBD2 (5 bases). The length of the CDR3 is 16 residues. V was cut by 0 bases and J by 5 bases, with 17 bases left in between. Germline CDR1 and CDR2: SGHRS and YFSETQ. The CDR3 loop is CASSLAGPRARETQYF. In DNA form, the CDR3 reads TGCGCCAGCAGCTTGGCCGGGCCGCGGGCCCGGGAGACCCAGTACTTC.

This clonotype came up many times. J is TRBJ1-2 and V is TRBV3-1, with D tentatively TRBD1 (5 bases). CDR1 and CDR2 from the germline V gene are LGHDT and YNNKEL (reference sequence). V lost 2 bases and J lost 8, with 12 bases in between. This CDR3 is built from 13 residues. CDR3 nucleotide sequence: TGTGCCAGCAGCCAACCTTCAGGGTTAGGCTACACCTTC. Its protein is CASSQPSGLGYTF. Complete variable domain (other parts from reference TRBV3-1 and TRBJ1-2): DTAVSQTPKYLVTQMGNDKSIKCEQNLGHDTMYWYKQDSKKFLKIMFSYNNKELIINETVPNRFSPKSPDKAHLNLHINSLELGDSAVYFCASSQPSGLGYTFGSGTRLTVV.

In its sample, this clonotype was seen many times. The chain is built from TRBV5-1 and TRBJ2-7; the D is unclear. The CDR3 runs to 16 residues. Trimming removed 4 bases at V and 0 bases at J, with 17 bases between. From germline, CDR1 is SGHRS and CDR2 YFSETQ. The CDR3 nucleotides read TGCGCCAGCAGCCCTAAATTGTGGGTCCCCTCCTACGAGCAGTACTTC. Protein sequence: CASSPKLWVPSYEQYF.

Note on this clonotype: A clone one base away is much larger, so this may be a read error. The chain joins TRBV6-1 to TRBJ2-1, with D perhaps matching TRBD2 (5 bases). The CDR3 contains 14 residues. Germline CDR1 MNHNS, CDR2 SASEGT. V lost 6 bases to trimming and J lost 7 bases, with 16 bases between them. CDR3: CASRTNGLWNEQFF. CDR3 in DNA: TGTGCCAGCAGGACTAACGGCCTATGGAATGAGCAGTTCTTC.

There are many counts of this clonotype. This chain links TRBV6-1 with TRBJ2-7, with 9 bases that match TRBD2. Germline assignment: CDR1 MNHNS and CDR2 SASEGT. CDR3 size: 15 residues. With V trimmed by 6 bases and J by 2 bases, 8 bases remained unmatched. The CDR3 is CASRRWREGPYEQYF. The CDR3 bases are TGTGCCAGCAGAAGGTGGCGGGAGGGACCCTACGAGCAGTACTTC.

This clonotype was counted many times. The rearrangement joins TRBV27 to TRBJ2-7; TRBD1 is a possible D gene (6 bases). With 6 bases removed from V and 6 bases from J, the gap between germline ends came to 9 bases. The V gene's germline CDR1 is MNHEY and CDR2 SMNVEV (reference sequence). The CDR3 extends over 11 amino acids. The CDR3: CASSTTGEQYF. The CDR3 DNA reads TGTGCCAGCAGCACGACAGGCGAGCAGTACTTC.

In the case of this clonotype: A read error may account for a junction end that differs from germline. The chain couples TRBV19 to TRBJ1-2, with 7 bases aligning to TRBD1. CDR3 length: 15 residues. In germline, CDR1 is LNHDA, CDR2 SQIVND (reference sequence). CDR3 nucleotide sequence: TGTGCCTGTAACCTCCGACAGGGAAGAGACTACGGCTACACCTTC. Translation gives CACNLRQGRDYGYTF.

V is TRBV7-9 and J is TRBJ2-3; D is perhaps TRBD1 (6 bases). The germline V gene has CDR1 SEHNR and CDR2 FQNEAQ (reference sequence). The CDR3 is 15 amino acids. V was trimmed by 6 bases and J by 4 bases, leaving 17 bases between them. The DNA for the CDR3 is TGTGCCAGCAGTATCGGGGACACCCCCTCAGATACGCAGTATTTT. This codes for CASSIGDTPSDTQYF.

The sample holds many counts of this clonotype. The rearrangement joins TRBV6-5 to TRBJ2-1; TRBD2 matches at 12 bases. Germline lookup yields CDR1 MNHEY and CDR2 SVGAGI. J lost 9 bases, V lost 5 bases, and 5 bases had no gene match. The CDR3 spans 14 residues. The CDR3 region is CASSELAGGFEQFF. The CDR3 DNA reads TGTGCCAGCAGTGAACTAGCGGGAGGTTTTGAGCAGTTCTTC.

This clonotype came up many times. The chain employs TRBV5-1 and TRBJ2-4, with a possible D match to TRBD1 (5 bases). The CDR3 is made up of 17 amino acids. Germline V CDR1 and CDR2: SGHRS, YFSETQ. V shed 7 bases and J shed 0 bases, with 20 bases lying between them. For the CDR3, the DNA is TGCGCCAGCTCCAAGGGGCTAGTGCCTATAGCCAAAAACATTCAGTACTTC. This translates into CASSKGLVPIAKNIQYF.

This clonotype was detected many times. The V call is TRBV19, the J call TRBJ2-2; D call uncertain. The CDR3 has 14 amino acids. V was pared by 7 bases and J by 4 bases, with 13 bases between. The germline V gene has CDR1 LNHDA and CDR2 SQIVND (reference sequence). CDR3 sequence reads: CASNVQALTGELFF. CDR3 nucleotides: TGTGCCAGTAACGTGCAGGCCCTCACCGGGGAGCTGTTTTTT.

As concerns this clonotype: This sequence may be a read error, since a much larger clone differs from it by one base. The chain combines TRBV9 with TRBJ2-5, with 7 bases identical to TRBD2. Germline loops: CDR1 SGDLS, CDR2 YYNGEE. This CDR3 region has 14 residues. CDR3 nucleotide sequence: TGTGCCAGCAGCGTGGCGGGAGTCCAAGAGACCCAGTCCTTC. Encoded protein: CASSVAGVQETQSF.

This clonotype was counted ten times or more. A much larger clone differs from this one at a single base, so this may be a read error. J is TRBJ2-1 and V is TRBV13; 7 bases fit TRBD1. The V gene end was trimmed by 3 bases and the J gene end by 8 bases; junction bases not matched to a gene: 10. This CDR3 is 15 amino acids long. Germline assignment: CDR1 PRHDT and CDR2 FYEKMQ (reference sequence). Here the CDR3 reads CASSLLRQGIHEQFF. The CDR3 DNA sequence: TGTGCCAGCAGCTTGCTCCGACAGGGAATTCATGAGCAGTTCTTC.

This clonotype was recorded many times. The chain joins TRBV28 to TRBJ1-5; D ambiguous. This CDR3 region has 12 residues. Trimming pared 4 bases from V and 6 bases from J, leaving 7 bases between. Germline CDR1 and CDR2: MDHEN and SYDVKM. CDR3 region: CASSSPLQPQHF. The CDR3, as DNA: TGTGCCAGCAGTTCCCCTCTTCAGCCCCAGCATTTT.

Many counts were recorded for this clonotype. The chain has TRBV30 and TRBJ2-6; a possible D gene is TRBD1 (5 bases). Germline-derived CDR1 and CDR2 are GTSNPN and SVGIG (reference sequence). The CDR3 is 14 amino acids. V shed 2 bases and J shed 2 bases, with 7 bases lying between them. This CDR3 reads CAWSRTPGANVLTF. The CDR3 DNA is TGTGCCTGGAGTCGGACACCTGGGGCCAACGTCCTGACTTTC.

As regards this clonotype: A much larger clone is a single base away; this may be a read error. No conserved phenylalanine or tryptophan is present at the end of the CDR3, so a read error is the likely explanation. The CDR3 sequence is CASSVSTGNEQYS. The DNA for the CDR3 is TGTGCCAGCAGCGTTAGTACAGGGAACGAGCAGTACTCC. V gene TRBV9 combines with J gene TRBJ2-7, with D tentatively TRBD1 (6 bases). The germline gives CDR1 SGDLS, CDR2 YYNGEE. The V gene lost 2 bases and the J gene lost 5 bases, with 11 bases spanning the gap. CDR3 size: 13 residues.

Regarding this clonotype: A read error is likely, as this CDR3 ends without the conserved phenylalanine or tryptophan. The chain has TRBV12-3 or TRBV12-4 and TRBJ1-6; perhaps TRBD1 as D (6 bases). Deletions cut 8 bases from V and 9 bases from J, with 14 bases between. This CDR3 contains 13 residues. CDR3 amino acids: CASGDTSSSPLHS. The CDR3 bases are TGTGCCAGCGGGGACACCTCGTCTTCACCCCTCCACTCT.

With respect to this clonotype: The junction does not match germline at one end; this may be a read error. The V call is TRBV29-1, the J call TRBJ1-3; no clear D. Germline V gene lookup returns CDR1 SQVTM and CDR2 ANQGSEA. The CDR3 spans 13 residues. The DNA for the CDR3 is TGCGGCGTTGAACACACCTCTGGAAACACCATATATTTT. Amino acids: CGVEHTSGNTIYF.